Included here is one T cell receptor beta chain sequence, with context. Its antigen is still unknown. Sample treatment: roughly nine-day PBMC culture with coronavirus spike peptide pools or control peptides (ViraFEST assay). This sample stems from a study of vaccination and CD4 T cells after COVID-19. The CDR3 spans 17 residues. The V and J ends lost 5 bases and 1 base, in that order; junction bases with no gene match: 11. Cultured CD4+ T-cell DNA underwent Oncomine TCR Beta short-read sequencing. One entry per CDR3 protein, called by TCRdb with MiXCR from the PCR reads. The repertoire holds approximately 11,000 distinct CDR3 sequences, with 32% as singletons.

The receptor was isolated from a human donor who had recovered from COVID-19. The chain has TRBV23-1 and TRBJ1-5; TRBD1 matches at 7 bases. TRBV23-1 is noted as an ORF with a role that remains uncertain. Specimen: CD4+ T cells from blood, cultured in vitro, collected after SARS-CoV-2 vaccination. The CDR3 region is CASSSPPRGRSNQPQHF. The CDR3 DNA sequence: TGCGCCAGCAGTTCCCCCCCAAGGGGGCGAAGCAATCAGCCCCAGCATTTT.